This T cell receptor beta chain is drawn from a study of post-analysis software for immune sequencing data. As for the study in general: Included courses were relapsing-remitting and secondary progressive multiple sclerosis; progressive-relapsing multiple sclerosis was also included.

Study-wide findings and caveats: TRBV5-6, TRBV5-1 and TRBV20-1 belonged to a set of a few TRBV segments that were more frequent in patients than controls. Significantly lower normalized Chao1 diversity was found in patients with multiple sclerosis relative to controls.

This CDR3 contains 12 residues. The germline V gene has CDR1 MDHEN and CDR2 SYDVKM. V was shortened by 9 bases and J by 6 bases, with 12 bases between the two germline ends. This clonotype came up a few times. The antigen is unknown. Built from TCR beta cDNA, the libraries had unique molecular identifiers in them. Input amounts of 1 to 10 million T cells were used. These gave about 500,000 cDNA molecules, so each molecule approximated one T cell. TCRdb passed the PCR reads through MiXCR, listing each CDR3 protein once. This repertoire shows about 500,000 distinct CDR3 sequences, roughly 46% found once; its top ten account for around 10%.

The material sequenced was blood. V gene TRBV28 combines with J gene TRBJ2-1; a weak D match, TRBD1 (5 bases). This sequence was found in a girl aged 10 to 17 with multiple sclerosis. CDR3 in amino acids: CARTGSPNEQFF. CDR3 bases: TGTGCCAGAACAGGATCCCCCAATGAGCAGTTCTTC.